The present TCR beta chain was sequenced within a study of T cells after yellow fever vaccination (dated by TCRdb to between 2018 and 2020). Describing the broader study: The SMART-Seq v4 Ultra Low Input RNA kit was used to prepare libraries from fractions with low cell numbers. Bulk TCR alpha and beta repertoires were sequenced longitudinally to track T-cell clones before and after primary and booster YFV17D yellow fever vaccination. Two healthy male donors, one aged 18 to 30 and one aged 30 to 40 years, made up the cohort. Blood samples were taken at several timepoints before and after primary and secondary immunization, and bulk PBMC replicates and cell subsets were isolated.

Concerning this clonotype itself: The antigen this receptor binds is unknown. The record has no base qualities; no much larger clone is one base away.

TCR cDNA was synthesized by 5'RACE template switching, through which a universal primer site and unique molecular identifiers were introduced. Priming of cDNA synthesis was performed from both the TCR alpha and TCR beta constant segments. Two PCR steps were used to amplify libraries, with sample barcodes and sequencing adapters being added in the second step. Sequencing of the libraries was done on either Illumina HiSeq 2500 (2x100 bp) or NovaSeq (2x150 bp). The study's own analysis went as follows. MIGEC handled demultiplexing of reads and collapsing into UMI consensus sequences, while MiXCR performed V(D)J alignment. Vaccine-responding clonotypes were defined with edgeR using replicate PBMC samples, requiring FDR below 0.01 and a log2 fold change above 5 up to day 15. Each bulk clonotype was labeled CD4 or CD8 based on which sequenced repertoire, CD4 or CD8, contained the clonotype at higher abundance. The public reads were quality trimmed at Q25 with fastp and then assembled into clones with MiXCR by TCRdb, keeping productive beta chains. Under each unique CDR3 protein, matching rows form one entry showing the most common genes and DNA. What appears here as the V and J calls and clone size reflects TCRdb's work, not the paper's. This sample holds around 73,000 distinct CDR3 sequences; around 7.3% were observed only once. Roughly two fifths of the sample belongs to the ten largest clones.

The treatment or condition label on this specimen signifies: live attenuated yellow fever vaccine strain. A standard Ficoll-Paque protocol was used to isolate PBMCs from peripheral blood. Dynabeads CD4 and CD8 positive selection kits were used to isolate CD4 and CD8 T-cell fractions. TriZol was used to extract RNA from bulk PBMCs, CD4 and CD8 fractions, and dextramer-positive and dextramer-negative fractions. What the study reported, not specific to this receptor: Computational filtering was needed because FACS-sorted repertoires could contain abundant contaminating clonotypes from the bulk population. The secondary T-cell response was found to be weaker but faster than the primary response, with a peak reached on day 5 rather than on day 15. A small share of clonotypes occurred in both CD4 and CD8 compartments, likely arising from convergent recombination. Only a couple of donors were included in the study, so the extent to which the findings can be generalized is limited. After the booster, most clones that had expanded after primary vaccination were detected again (around 97% of CD4 and roughly 86% of CD8), suggesting broad maintenance of memory.

V loses 11 bases of germline sequence and J loses 4 bases, and the interval between the two ends is 14 bases. There are 12 amino acids in the CDR3, from cysteine to phenylalanine inclusive. Solely the CDR3 DNA is kept, with 36 bases framed from the first base. The clonotype was recovered from a young man who received the YFV17D yellow fever vaccine. Recombination joined TRBV12-3 or TRBV12-4 with TRBJ1-1, and possibly TRBD1, on 6 matching bases. Specimen: CD8+ T cells sorted from PBMCs, collected on the day of the yellow fever booster vaccination. CDR3 reads: CAGGQGRTEAFF. The DNA is as follows: TGTGCCGGAGGGCAGGGGCGCACTGAAGCTTTCTTT.